This passage covers 27 T cell receptor beta chains from one sample sequenced in a study of response to subunit inactivated influenza vaccine listed by TCRdb under 2018. The library was generated by RT-PCR. The instrument given in TCRdb is Illumina HiSeq 2500. TCRdb trimmed the raw reads at Q25, called clones with MiXCR and kept productive beta chains. Rows are unified per CDR3 protein, each entry keeping the most common DNA and genes. Here the sample has 610,000 or so distinct CDR3 sequences; around 15% occur a single time. Roughly 10% of the sample comes from the top ten. The sequencing used PBMCs from blood, collected 12 days after vaccination. The receptors come from a man over 45 who received an inactivated influenza vaccine. Donor details come from another sample of the same person, matched by shared clones.

This clonotype came up many times. The junction does not match germline at one end; this may be a read error. The chain recombines TRBV5-1 with TRBJ2-3; TRBD2 agrees at 11 bases. Germline V gene lookup returns CDR1 SGHRS and CDR2 YFSETQ. The CDR3 has 14 amino acids. CDR3 region: CASSLGLAGDTQYF. CDR3 coding DNA: TGTGCCAGCAGCCTCGGACTAGCGGGAGATACGCAGTATTTT.

The sample holds a few counts of this clonotype. CDR3 sequence (DNA): TGTGCCAGCAGCTTAGAGAACAGACCGGGAGCCACGCAGTATTTT. It yields the protein CASSLENRPGATQYF. This rearrangement joins TRBV11-2 to TRBJ2-3; perhaps TRBD2 as D (6 bases). Trimming removed 0 bases from V and 9 bases from J, with 16 bases in between. The germline CDR1 and CDR2 sequences are SGHAT and FQNNGV. The CDR3 has 15 amino acids.

This clonotype turned up a few times. The chain links TRBV12-3 or TRBV12-4 to TRBJ1-2; TRBD1 matches 7 bases. The J segment lost 6 bases and the V segment lost 1 base, leaving 2 bases of the junction unmatched. There are 13 residues in the CDR3. The CDR3 sequence is CASSLVGTDGYTF. CDR3 nucleotide sequence: TGTGCCAGCAGTTTAGTTGGGACAGATGGCTACACCTTC.

This clonotype was detected a few times. V usage is TRBV2 and J usage is TRBJ1-2, with 7 bases matching TRBD1. This CDR3 is built from 15 residues. Trimming removed 2 bases from V and 5 bases from J; junction bases left unmatched: 8. Looked up from germline, CDR1 is SNHLY and CDR2 is FYNNEI. CDR3 sequence (DNA): TGTGCCAGCAGTGAAATAAAGGGGGCGCCTTATGGCTACACCTTC. It codes for CASSEIKGAPYGYTF.

The chain is built from TRBV3-1 and TRBJ1-1, with 8 bases aligning to TRBD1. Germline CDR1 is LGHDT and CDR2 is YNNKEL (reference sequence). Trimming removed 4 bases from V and 3 bases from J; junction bases left unmatched: 7. The CDR3 is made up of 15 amino acids. The CDR3 DNA sequence: TGTGCCAGCAGCCTCCAGTACAGGGGGGACACTGAAGCTTTCTTT. This translates into CASSLQYRGDTEAFF.

The chain recombines TRBV7-9 with TRBJ2-5, with 11 positions matching TRBD1. The germline gives CDR1 SEHNR, CDR2 FQNEAQ (reference sequence). The CDR3 runs to 15 residues. With V trimmed by 4 bases and J by 9 bases, 10 bases remained unmatched. CDR3 residues: CASSSPDRGRSAQYF. In DNA, the CDR3 is TGTGCCAGCAGCTCCCCGGACAGGGGGCGCAGCGCCCAGTACTTC.

This clonotype was found a few times. The CDR3 coding sequence is TGCGCCAGCAGCTTGGGAGGGAACCGCTACGAGCAGTACTTC. As protein: CASSLGGNRYEQYF. The chain has TRBV5-1 and TRBJ2-7; a possible D gene is TRBD2 (5 bases). The CDR3 runs 14 residues. Trimming stripped 0 bases from V and 3 bases from J, with 10 bases between. Per the germline V gene, CDR1 is SGHRS and CDR2 is YFSETQ.

The V gene is TRBV7-3, the J gene TRBJ2-1, with a tentative D call TRBD2 (6 bases). Germline V gives CDR1 SGHTA, CDR2 FQGTGA. The V end was cut by 6 bases, the J end by 0 bases, with 15 bases between. This CDR3 has 16 amino acids. The CDR3 protein is CASSPAGTVSYNEQFF. In nucleotides, the CDR3 is TGTGCCAGCAGTCCCGCCGGGACTGTCTCCTACAATGAGCAGTTCTTC.

This clonotype was detected a few times. V usage is TRBV27 and J usage is TRBJ1-2; TRBD1 aligns across 9 bases. This CDR3 contains 14 residues. In germline, CDR1 is MNHEY, CDR2 SMNVEV (reference sequence). The V segment lost 5 bases and the J segment 7 bases; nucleotides outside the gene matches: 8. CDR3 nucleotide sequence: TGTGCCAGCAGTCTGGACAGGGGTTTAACTGGCTACACCTTC. This encodes CASSLDRGLTGYTF.

V is TRBV20-1 and J is TRBJ2-7; 7 bases align to TRBD2. CDR1 is DFQATT and CDR2 is SNEGSKA in the germline V gene (reference sequence). The V segment lost 3 bases and the J segment 2 bases; nucleotides outside the gene matches: 7. This CDR3 spans 14 amino acids. The DNA for the CDR3 is TGCAGTGCTAGCGACTGGGGGAGGGCCTACGAGCAGTACTTC. Translated, it gives CSASDWGRAYEQYF.

This clonotype has a handful of counts. This chain joins TRBV5-6 and TRBJ1-1; D perhaps matches TRBD1 (6 bases). CDR1 is SGHDT, CDR2 YYEEEE, per germline. V dropped 1 base and J dropped 7 bases, with 14 bases sitting between them. This CDR3 spans 14 amino acids. CDR3 coding DNA: TGTGCCAGCAGCTTGAGGGGGGTCAAGGGTGAAGCTTTCTTT. It translates to CASSLRGVKGEAFF. The full variable domain, completed using reference TRBV5-6 and TRBJ1-1, is DAGVTQSPTHLIKTRGQQVTLRCSPKSGHDTVSWYQQALGQGPQFIFQYYEEEERQRGNFPDRFSGHQFPNYSSELNVNALLLGDSALYLCASSLRGVKGEAFFGQGTRLTVV.

Ten or more counts support this clonotype. The chain is built from TRBV5-1 and TRBJ2-3; 7 bases are a match to TRBD2. Trimming removed 1 base from V and 2 bases from J; junction bases left unmatched: 7. Germline V lookup: CDR1 SGHRS, CDR2 YFSETQ. CDR3 length: 16 amino acids. CDR3 region: CASSLWAGVFTDTQYF. The CDR3 DNA sequence: TGCGCCAGCAGCTTGTGGGCGGGAGTATTCACAGATACGCAGTATTTT.

The rearrangement links TRBV7-3 to TRBJ2-3; weak D call: TRBD2 (6 bases). This CDR3 has 15 amino acids. The V end lost 5 bases, the J end lost 3 bases, and 15 bases lay between the germline ends. Germline assignment: CDR1 SGHTA and CDR2 FQGTGA. In DNA form, the CDR3 reads TGTGCCAGCAGCCCGGGAGTGTTTGGTACAGATACGCAGTATTTT. Its translation is CASSPGVFGTDTQYF.

This clonotype appeared a few times. The rearrangement links TRBV20-1 to TRBJ1-6; D call uncertain. The CDR3 extends over 14 amino acids. The germline V gene encodes CDR1 DFQATT and CDR2 SNEGSKA (reference sequence). V lost 2 bases to trimming and J lost 5 bases, with 10 bases between them. CDR3 protein: CSARRDGHNSPLHF. The CDR3 DNA reads TGCAGTGCTAGAAGAGACGGACATAATTCACCCCTCCACTTT.

The chain uses TRBV5-1 and TRBJ2-2, with 14 nucleotides matching TRBD2. Trimming removed 4 bases from V and 5 bases from J; junction bases left unmatched: 10. This CDR3 is built from 18 residues. From germline, CDR1 is SGHRS and CDR2 YFSETQ. The CDR3 sequence is CASSPGLAGGRVTGELFF. CDR3 sequence (DNA): TGCGCCAGCAGCCCCGGACTAGCGGGGGGACGCGTTACCGGGGAGCTGTTTTTT.

This chain uses TRBV7-9 with TRBJ2-2; D remains ambiguous. In germline, CDR1 is SEHNR, CDR2 FQNEAQ (reference sequence). Trimming took 2 bases from V and 4 from J, leaving 17 bases between them. The CDR3 extends over 17 amino acids. CDR3 sequence (DNA): TGTGCCAGCAGCTTATTTAGGGTTAACACGGGCACCGGGGAGCTGTTTTTT. Translation: CASSLFRVNTGTGELFF. Combining the CDR3 with reference TRBV7-9 and TRBJ2-2 gives the whole variable domain DTGVSQNPRHKITKRGQNVTFRCDPISEHNRLYWYRQTLGQGPEFLTYFQNEAQLEKSRLLSDRFSAERPKGSFSTLEIQRTEQGDSAMYLCASSLFRVNTGTGELFFGEGSRLTVL.

This clonotype was seen a few times. The chain employs TRBV28 and TRBJ2-1; D may correspond to TRBD1 or TRBD2 (5 bases each). Trimming took off 9 bases at V and 3 bases at J, with 12 bases between the two ends. CDR1 is MDHEN, CDR2 SYDVKM, per germline. This CDR3 is built from 13 residues. CDR3 protein: CASTPGHYNEQFF. In nucleotides, the CDR3 is TGTGCCAGTACTCCGGGGCACTACAATGAGCAGTTCTTC. Complete variable domain (other parts from reference TRBV28 and TRBJ2-1): DVKVTQSSRYLVKRTGEKVFLECVQDMDHENMFWYRQDPGLGLRLIYFSYDVKMKEKGDIPEGYSVSREKKERFSLILESASTNQTSMYLCASTPGHYNEQFFGPGTRLTVL.

J is TRBJ1-2 and V is TRBV20-1; 11 bases agree with TRBD1. J was trimmed by 7 bases and V by 3 bases; bases with no gene match: 7. This CDR3 contains 14 residues. Germline loops: CDR1 DFQATT, CDR2 SNEGSKA (reference sequence). The CDR3 region has the DNA TGCAGTGCTAGTTCGGGACAGGGGGTGGGTGGCTACACCTTC. This codes for CSASSGQGVGGYTF.

The rearrangement joins TRBV28 to TRBJ2-1; 8 bases align to TRBD2. Trimming cost V 6 bases and J 2 bases; bases outside gene matches: 9. In germline, CDR1 is MDHEN, CDR2 SYDVKM. This CDR3 is 16 amino acids long. This CDR3 is CASSLVTSGPYNEQFF. The CDR3 DNA sequence: TGTGCCAGCAGCCTCGTAACTAGCGGCCCCTACAATGAGCAGTTCTTC.

This sequence joins TRBV5-1 and TRBJ2-5, with 8 nucleotides matching TRBD2. This CDR3 is 14 amino acids long. CDR1 is SGHRS and CDR2 is YFSETQ in the germline V gene. V was pared by 6 bases and J by 4 bases, with 8 bases of the junction left unmatched. CDR3 sequence (DNA): TGCGCCAGCAACGGCGGGAGGCCCTCAGAGACCCAGTACTTC. Translated: CASNGGRPSETQYF. Combining the CDR3 with reference TRBV5-1 and TRBJ2-5 gives the whole variable domain KAGVTQTPRYLIKTRGQQVTLSCSPISGHRSVSWYQQTPGQGLQFLFEYFSETQRNKGNFPGRFSGRQFSNSRSEMNVSTLELGDSALYLCASNGGRPSETQYFGPGTRLLVL.

Details on this clonotype: One end of the junction fails to match germline, which may point to a read error. The genes are TRBV12-3 or TRBV12-4 and TRBJ2-7; TRBD1 or TRBD2 may be the D gene (5 bases each). The CDR3 extends over 15 amino acids. The CDR3 loop is CAISPLNGGYYEQYF. The DNA for the CDR3 is TGTGCCATCAGTCCCCTCAATGGGGGTTACTACGAGCAGTACTTC.

J is TRBJ2-3 and V is TRBV5-6, with 7 bases aligning to TRBD2. The V gene end was trimmed by 5 bases and the J gene end by 0 bases; junction bases not matched to a gene: 6. The CDR3 runs to 15 residues. Per germline, CDR1 SGHDT and CDR2 YYEEEE. The chain's CDR3 is CASRSLARSTDTQYF. In DNA, the CDR3 is TGTGCCAGCAGGTCACTAGCGAGAAGCACAGATACGCAGTATTTT. Filled out from reference TRBV5-6 and TRBJ2-3, the complete variable domain reads DAGVTQSPTHLIKTRGQQVTLRCSPKSGHDTVSWYQQALGQGPQFIFQYYEEEERQRGNFPDRFSGHQFPNYSSELNVNALLLGDSALYLCASRSLARSTDTQYFGPGTRLTVL.

This clonotype showed up just a few times. This chain joins TRBV6-2 or TRBV6-3 and TRBJ2-7; D ambiguous. In germline, CDR1 is MNHEY, CDR2 SVGEGT. The CDR3 is 17 residues long. V was clipped by 0 bases and J by 1 base, with 16 bases between them. This CDR3 reads CASSYSRKTAGSYEQYF. CDR3 coding DNA: TGTGCCAGCAGTTACTCGAGGAAGACGGCCGGTTCCTACGAGCAGTACTTC.

Many counts were recorded for this clonotype. This chain uses TRBV12-3 or TRBV12-4 with TRBJ2-1; 8 bases line up with TRBD2. V trimming: 8 bases; J trimming: 7 bases; junction bases outside the gene matches: 10. The CDR3 spans 14 residues. The DNA for the CDR3 is TGTGCCAGCCGGTCGGGGGGGGCGGTGAATGAGCAGTTCTTC. This codes for CASRSGGAVNEQFF.

This clonotype has only a few counts. The chain has TRBV10-1 and TRBJ2-7, with a weak D call TRBD1 (5 bases). The germline V and J ends were trimmed by 0 bases and 6 bases, with 9 bases remaining between them. The CDR3 totals 13 residues. Germline loops: CDR1 WNHNN, CDR2 SYGVQD (reference sequence). CDR3: CASSESWGREQYF. CDR3 nucleotide sequence: TGCGCCAGCAGTGAGTCGTGGGGCCGCGAGCAGTACTTC.

There are a few counts of this clonotype. This sequence joins TRBV7-9 and TRBJ2-5, with 7 bases identical to TRBD2. With V trimmed by 5 bases and J by 2 bases, 11 bases remained unmatched. CDR3 size: 16 residues. From germline, CDR1 is SEHNR and CDR2 FQNEAQ (reference sequence). The CDR3 loop reads CASSPPGGGVQETQYF. CDR3 in DNA: TGTGCCAGCAGCCCCCCTGGTGGGGGGGTTCAAGAGACCCAGTACTTC. The whole variable domain, remainder taken from reference TRBV7-9 and TRBJ2-5, is DTGVSQNPRHKITKRGQNVTFRCDPISEHNRLYWYRQTLGQGPEFLTYFQNEAQLEKSRLLSDRFSAERPKGSFSTLEIQRTEQGDSAMYLCASSPPGGGVQETQYFGPGTRLLVL.

V and J are TRBV11-2 and TRBJ1-6; D gene unclear. Germline assignment: CDR1 SGHAT and CDR2 FQNNGV. The CDR3 has 15 residues. The V end lost 5 bases, the J end lost 7 bases, and 15 bases lay between the germline ends. CDR3 in DNA: TGTGCCAGCAGCCCCTCGGGGAGACGGAATTCACCCCTCCACTTT. It translates to CASSPSGRRNSPLHF.